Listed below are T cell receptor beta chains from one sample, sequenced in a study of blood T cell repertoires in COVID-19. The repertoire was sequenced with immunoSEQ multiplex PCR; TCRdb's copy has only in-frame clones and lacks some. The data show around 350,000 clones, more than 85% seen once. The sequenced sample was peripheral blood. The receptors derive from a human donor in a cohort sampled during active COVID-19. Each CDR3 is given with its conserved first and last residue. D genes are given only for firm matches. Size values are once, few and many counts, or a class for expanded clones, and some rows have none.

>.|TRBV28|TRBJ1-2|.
TGTGCCAGCAGTTTATTAGCAGGGAACTATGGCTACACCTTC
CASSLLAGNYGYTF
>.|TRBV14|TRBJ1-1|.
TGTGCCAGCAGCGGACAGATGAACACTGAAGCTTTCTTT
CASSGQMNTEAFF
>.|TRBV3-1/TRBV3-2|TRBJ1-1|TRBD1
TGTGCCAGCAGAAAGACAGGGGTGGGCACTGAAGCTTTCTTT
CASRKTGVGTEAFF
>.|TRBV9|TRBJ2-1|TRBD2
TGTGCCAGCAGCGTAGATGGGGCGGGAGCCTCCTACAATGAGCAGTTCTTC
CASSVDGAGASYNEQFF
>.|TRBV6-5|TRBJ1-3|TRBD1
TGTGCCAGCAGAGACAGGGCTGGAAACACCATATATTTT
CASRDRAGNTIYF
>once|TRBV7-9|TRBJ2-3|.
TGTGCCAGCAGCTTAGAGGGGGTCGGGGATACGCAGTATTTT
CASSLEGVGDTQYF
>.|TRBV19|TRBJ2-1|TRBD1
TGTGCCAGTAGTCTCCGTGGTGGGACAGGCGCCTTAGACAATGAGCAGTTCTTC
CASSLRGGTGALDNEQFF
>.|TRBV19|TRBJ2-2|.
TGTGCCAGTAGTATCGGAGACAGGGAGGATCATGGCGGGGAGCTGTTTTTT
CASSIGDREDHGGELFF
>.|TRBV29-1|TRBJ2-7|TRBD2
TGCAGCGTTTCTAGCGGGAGCTCCTACGAGCAGTACTTC
CSVSSGSSYEQYF
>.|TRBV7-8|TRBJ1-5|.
TGTGCCAGCAGCCCCAAGGACAGCCTGGGGCCCCAGCATTTT
CASSPKDSLGPQHF
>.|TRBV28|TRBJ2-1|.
TGTGCCAGCAGAGTAACAGGGACCTACAATGAGCAGTTCTTC
CASRVTGTYNEQFF
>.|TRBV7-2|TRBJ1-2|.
TGTGCCAGCAGCCAGAACCCCGAGGGGGCTAACTATGGCTACACCTTC
CASSQNPEGANYGYTF
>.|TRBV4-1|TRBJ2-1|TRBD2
TGCGCCAGCAGCCAAGAAGGTTCTAGCGGGGGGGCCAATGAGCAGTTCTTC
CASSQEGSSGGANEQFF
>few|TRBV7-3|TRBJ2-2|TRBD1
TGTGCCAGCAGCTTAGGCAGGGGGCTCAGCACGAACACCGGGGAGCTGTTTTTT
CASSLGRGLSTNTGELFF
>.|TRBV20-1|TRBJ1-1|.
TGCAGTGCTAGTCGGGGGGGCACTGAAGCTTTCTTT
CSASRGGTEAFF
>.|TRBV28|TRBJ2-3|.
TGTGCCAGCAGTTTGGGGAGAAGTGGTGGCACAGATACGCAGTATTTT
CASSLGRSGGTDTQYF
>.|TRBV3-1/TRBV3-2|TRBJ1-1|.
TGTGCCAGCAGCCAAGGCCGAGCGGGGATCAACACTGAAGCTTTCTTT
CASSQGRAGINTEAFF
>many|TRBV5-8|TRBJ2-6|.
TGTGCCAGCAGCTTGACGTTAGGAGGGGGCGCGTCTGGGGCCAACGTCCTGACTTTC
CASSLTLGGGASGANVLTF
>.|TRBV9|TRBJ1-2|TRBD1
TGTGCCAGCAGCCAAAGACGGGACAGGGTAAACTATGGCTACACCTTC
CASSQRRDRVNYGYTF
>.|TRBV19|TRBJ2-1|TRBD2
TGTGCCAGTAGTATAGCACCGAGGCTAGCGGCTTTCGATGAGCAGTTCTTC
CASSIAPRLAAFDEQFF
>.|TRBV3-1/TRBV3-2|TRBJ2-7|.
TGTGCCAGCAGCCCGGGATGGGGTAACGAGCAGTACTTC
CASSPGWGNEQYF
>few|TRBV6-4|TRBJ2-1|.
TGTGCCAGCAGTGACGATCCCGCGGTCGGTGAGCAGTTCTTC
CASSDDPAVGEQFF
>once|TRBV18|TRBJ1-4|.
TGTGCCAGCTCACCACGTCCACCAACTGCAACTAATGAAAAACTGTTTTTT
CASSPRPPTATNEKLFF
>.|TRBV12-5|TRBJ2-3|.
TGTGCTAGTGGTTTGGTTAACCTGGGGGAGGGCACAGATACGCAGTATTTT
CASGLVNLGEGTDTQYF
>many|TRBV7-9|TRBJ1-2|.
TGTGCCAGCAGCTCCCTGGACAGAGTTAGGGGTGGCTACACCTTC
CASSSLDRVRGGYTF
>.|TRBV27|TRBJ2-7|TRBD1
TGTGCCAGCAGTTCCTTCTACAGGGGGGTCGAGCAGTACTTC
CASSSFYRGVEQYF
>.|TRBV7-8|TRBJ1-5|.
TGTGCCAGCAGCTTAGACTTCGGGGGGGCGGACTATAGCAATCAGCCCCAGCATTTT
CASSLDFGGADYSNQPQHF
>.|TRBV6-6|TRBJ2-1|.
TGTGCCAGCAGTAAAAGGTTCGGGATTACATACAATGAGCAGTTCTTC
CASSKRFGITYNEQFF
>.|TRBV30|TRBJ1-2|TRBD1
TGTGCCTGGAGGGGGGACAGGGGTCTCTATGGCTACACCTTC
CAWRGDRGLYGYTF
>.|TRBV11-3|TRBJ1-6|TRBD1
TGTGCCAGCAGCTTAGAACAGGGGGCTCTCCCGAGCTCCTATAATTCACCCCTCCACTTT
CASSLEQGALPSSYNSPLHF
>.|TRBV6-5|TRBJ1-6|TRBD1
TGTGCCAGCAGTTTGGGGACAGGGGGATCACCCCTCCACTTT
CASSLGTGGSPLHF
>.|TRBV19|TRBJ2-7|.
TGTGCCAGTAGTATAGGGACGGGGACCTACGAGCAGTACTTC
CASSIGTGTYEQYF
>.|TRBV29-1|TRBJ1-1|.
TGCAGCGTTGTACGGGTTGACACTGAAGCTTTCTTT
CSVVRVDTEAFF
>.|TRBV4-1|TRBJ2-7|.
TGCGCCAGCAGCCAAGTATCCGGGAGCTACGAGCAGTACTTC
CASSQVSGSYEQYF
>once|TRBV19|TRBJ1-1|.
TGTGCCAGTAGTATAGTCTCCGGAGGGACTGAAGCTTTCTTT
CASSIVSGGTEAFF
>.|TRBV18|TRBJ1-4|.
TGTGCCAGCTCACCATGGTCCCGTCGGGGGGCCGACACGGGAGGGGAAAAACTGTTTTTT
CASSPWSRRGADTGGEKLFF
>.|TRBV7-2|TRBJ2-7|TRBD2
TGTGCCAGCAGCTCGCCCCCGGGACTAGCTGCCGAGCAGTACTTC
CASSSPPGLAAEQYF
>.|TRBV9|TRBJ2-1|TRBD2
TGTGCCAGCAGTGGCGGGGACTACCGAGGACAGTTCTTC
CASSGGDYRGQFF
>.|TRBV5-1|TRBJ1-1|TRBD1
TGCGCCAGCAGCTTAGACAACAGGGGCACTGAAGCTTTCTTT
CASSLDNRGTEAFF
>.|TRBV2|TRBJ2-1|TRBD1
TGTGCCAGCAGTGCCGGGACAGATTACAATGAGCAGTTCTTC
CASSAGTDYNEQFF
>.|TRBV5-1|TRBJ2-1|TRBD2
TGCGCCAGCAGCCCCCTACTAGCGGGAGAGACTGAGCAGTTCTTC
CASSPLLAGETEQFF
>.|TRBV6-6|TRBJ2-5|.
TGTGCCAGCAGTGCCGACAGGGGAGGGGAGACCCAGTACTTC
CASSADRGGETQYF
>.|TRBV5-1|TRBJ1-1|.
TGCGCCAGCAGCTTGGTGGTAGGGGAGGCCCCGAACACTGAAGCTTTCTTT
CASSLVVGEAPNTEAFF
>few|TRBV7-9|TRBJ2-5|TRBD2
TGTGCCAGCAGACGGGAGGGGGTAGAGACCCAGTACTTC
CASRREGVETQYF
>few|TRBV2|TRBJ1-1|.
TGTGCCAGCAGTGAAACAAGGGGAAGGAACACTGAAGCTTTCTTT
CASSETRGRNTEAFF
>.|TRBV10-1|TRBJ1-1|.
TGCGCCAGCAGTGAGACATCAGGGGCCTACACTGAAGCTTTCTTT
CASSETSGAYTEAFF
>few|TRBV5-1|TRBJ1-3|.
TGCGCCAGCAGTCCCCAGGGTGATTCTGGAAACACCATATATTTT
CASSPQGDSGNTIYF
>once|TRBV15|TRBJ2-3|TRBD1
TGTGCCACCAGCAGAGATCAGGGGGCAACAGATACGCAGTATTTT
CATSRDQGATDTQYF
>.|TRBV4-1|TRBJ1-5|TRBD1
TGCGCCAGCAGCCAAGATCTACACAGGGGTAAGGATCAGCCCCAGCATTTT
CASSQDLHRGKDQPQHF
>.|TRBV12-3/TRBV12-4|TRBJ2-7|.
TGTGCCAGCAGTCCGAGGGTACACGAGCAGTACTTC
CASSPRVHEQYF
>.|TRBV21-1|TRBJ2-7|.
TGTGCCAGCAGCAACGGGGACAGAACGACCTACGAGCAGTACTTC
CASSNGDRTTYEQYF
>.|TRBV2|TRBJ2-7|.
TGTGCCAGCAGAAAACAGGTTATCGAGCAGTACTTC
CASRKQVIEQYF
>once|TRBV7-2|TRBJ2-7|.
TGTGCCAGCAGCTTAGAGTCCGGGGTGCTGTCCTACGAGCAGTACTTC
CASSLESGVLSYEQYF
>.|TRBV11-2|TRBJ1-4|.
TGTGCCAGCAGCTTAAGAGGACAGTTCAATGAAAAACTGTTTTTT
CASSLRGQFNEKLFF
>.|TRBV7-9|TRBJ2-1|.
TGTGCCAGCAGCTTAGACACGAATGAGCAGTTCTTC
CASSLDTNEQFF